The T cell receptor (beta chain) under discussion was sequenced for a study of T-cell memory formation after mild COVID-19. This clonotype was seen more than once but under ten times. One entry per CDR3 protein, called by TCRdb with MiXCR from the 5' RACE reads. The sample has under 550,000 distinct CDR3 sequences, roughly 18% seen once. Trimming cost V 4 bases and J 8 bases, with 8 bases left between them. Germline CDR1 is SGHDT and CDR2 is YYEEEE. The CDR3 length is 11 residues. This chain uses TRBV5-6 with TRBJ2-3; D unresolved. The sequence came from a man younger than 30 who had mild COVID-19 (a few samples of this study predate the infection). Cell type and time point are not known. The sample consisted of PBMCs or a T cell subset sorted from them (not recorded which). The CDR3 region has the DNA TGTGCCAGCAGCGGGCTGGGTACGCAGTATTTT. Amino acids: CASSGLGTQYF.